This paragraph reports one T cell receptor beta chain. The antigen remains undetermined. The authors reverse transcribed all of the isolated RNA, so sequencing captured expressed TCRB transcripts. Naive, central memory and regulatory T cell samples produced a mean of approximately 3.5 million reads. Repertoires were generated with immunoSEQ multiplex PCR, while TCRdb's copy carries only in-frame clones and drops some. Here the sample spans roughly 230,000 clones, roughly a tenth being singletons. This record belongs to a study of beta chain features in type 1 diabetes. CDR1 and CDR2 (germline): ENHRY, SYGVKD. The V and J ends lost 6 bases and 1 base respectively, with 14 bases between them. This CDR3 region has 15 residues. About 100 mL of blood, on average, came from one heparinised draw per donor. The authors sorted CD4+ naive, central memory, regulatory and stem cell-like memory cells via CD45RO/CCR7/CD25/CD127/CD95/CD27.

Study outcomes and limitations: All four CD4+ subsets of Type 1 diabetes patients contained TCRB CDR3s that were moderately but significantly shorter.

Sample: naive CD4+ T cells from blood. This chain connects TRBV10-3 to TRBJ2-3; a weak D match, TRBD1 (5 bases). This TCR came from a young man with type 1 diabetes. The CDR3 loop reads CAIRGRVPRTDTQYF. As DNA, the CDR3 is TGTGCCATCAGGGGCAGGGTACCCCGCACAGATACGCAGTATTTT.